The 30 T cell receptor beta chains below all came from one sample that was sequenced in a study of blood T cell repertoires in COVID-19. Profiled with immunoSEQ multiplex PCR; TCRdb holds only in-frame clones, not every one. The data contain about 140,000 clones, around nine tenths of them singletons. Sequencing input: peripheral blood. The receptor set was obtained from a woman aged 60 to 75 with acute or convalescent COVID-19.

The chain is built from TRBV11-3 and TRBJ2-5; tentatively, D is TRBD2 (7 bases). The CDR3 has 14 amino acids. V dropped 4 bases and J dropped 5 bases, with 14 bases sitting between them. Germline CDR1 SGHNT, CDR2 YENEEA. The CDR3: CASSSRGGLETQYF. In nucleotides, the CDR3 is TGTGCCAGCAGCTCCAGGGGAGGGTTGGAGACCCAGTACTTC. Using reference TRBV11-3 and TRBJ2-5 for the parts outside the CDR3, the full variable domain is EAGVVQSPRYKIIEKKQPVAFWCNPISGHNTLYWYLQNLGQGPELLIRYENEEAVDDSQLPKDRFSAERLKGVDSTLKIQPAELGDSAVYLCASSSRGGLETQYFGPGTRLLVL.

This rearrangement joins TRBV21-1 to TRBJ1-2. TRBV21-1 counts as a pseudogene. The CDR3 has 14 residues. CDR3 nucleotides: TGTGCCAGCAGCCTCCGGGGGGCGTGGTATGGCTACACCTTC. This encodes CASSLRGAWYGYTF.

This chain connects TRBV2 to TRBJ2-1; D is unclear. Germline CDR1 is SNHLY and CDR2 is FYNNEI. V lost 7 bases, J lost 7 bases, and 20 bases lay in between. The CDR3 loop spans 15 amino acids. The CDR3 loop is CASTPRTGSQNEQFF. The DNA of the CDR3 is TGTGCCAGCACCCCCCGAACCGGGTCCCAAAATGAGCAGTTCTTC.

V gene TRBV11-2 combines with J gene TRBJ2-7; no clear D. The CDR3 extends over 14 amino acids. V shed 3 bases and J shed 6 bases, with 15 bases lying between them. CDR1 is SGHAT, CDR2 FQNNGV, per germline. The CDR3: CASSFMPASGEQYF. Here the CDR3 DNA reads TGTGCCAGCAGCTTCATGCCGGCTTCGGGCGAGCAGTACTTC.

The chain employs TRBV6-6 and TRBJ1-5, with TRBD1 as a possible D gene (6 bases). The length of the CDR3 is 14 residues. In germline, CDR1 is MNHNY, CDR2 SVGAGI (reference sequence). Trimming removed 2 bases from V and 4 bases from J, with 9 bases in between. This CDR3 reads CASSYRQVNQPQHF. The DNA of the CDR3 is TGTGCCAGCAGTTACCGACAGGTGAATCAGCCCCAGCATTTT.

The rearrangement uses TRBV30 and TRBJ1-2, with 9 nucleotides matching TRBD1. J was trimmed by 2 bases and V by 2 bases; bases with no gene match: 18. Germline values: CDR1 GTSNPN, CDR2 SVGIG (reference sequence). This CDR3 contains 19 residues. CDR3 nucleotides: TGTGCCTGGAGTCGGAGGTTTTTAACTGGACAGGGGCGCAACTATGGCTACACCTTC. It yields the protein CAWSRRFLTGQGRNYGYTF.

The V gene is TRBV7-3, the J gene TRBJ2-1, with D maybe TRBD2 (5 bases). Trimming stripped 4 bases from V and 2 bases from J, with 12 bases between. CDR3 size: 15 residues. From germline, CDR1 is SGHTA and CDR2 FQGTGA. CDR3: CASSSGSDPYNEQFF. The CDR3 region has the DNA TGTGCCAGCAGCTCGGGGAGCGACCCCTACAATGAGCAGTTCTTC.

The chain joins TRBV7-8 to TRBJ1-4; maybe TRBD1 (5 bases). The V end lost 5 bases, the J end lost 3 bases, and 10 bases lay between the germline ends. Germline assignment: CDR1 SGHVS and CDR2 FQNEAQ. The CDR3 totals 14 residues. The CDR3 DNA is TGTGCCAGCAGCAGAGGGGACTCTAATGAAAAACTGTTTTTT. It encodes CASSRGDSNEKLFF. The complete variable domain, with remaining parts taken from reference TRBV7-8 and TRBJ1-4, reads GAGVSQSPRYKVAKRGQDVALRCDPISGHVSLFWYQQALGQGPEFLTYFQNEAQLDKSGLPSDRFFAERPEGSVSTLKIQRTQQEDSAVYLCASSRGDSNEKLFFGSGTQLSVL.

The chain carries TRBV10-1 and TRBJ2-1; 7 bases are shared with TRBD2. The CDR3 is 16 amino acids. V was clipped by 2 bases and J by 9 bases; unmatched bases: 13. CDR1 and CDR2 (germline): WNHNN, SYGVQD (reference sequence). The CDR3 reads CASSETGTNTISEQFF. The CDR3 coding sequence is TGCGCCAGCAGTGAGACGGGGACTAATACAATCAGTGAGCAGTTCTTC.

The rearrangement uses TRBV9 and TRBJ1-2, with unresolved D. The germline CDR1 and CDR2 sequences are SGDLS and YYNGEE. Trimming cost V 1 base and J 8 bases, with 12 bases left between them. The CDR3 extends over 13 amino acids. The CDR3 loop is CASSVLGRRGYTF. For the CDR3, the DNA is TGTGCCAGCAGCGTATTGGGGAGAAGAGGCTACACCTTC. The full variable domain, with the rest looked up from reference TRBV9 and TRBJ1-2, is DSGVTQTPKHLITATGQRVTLRCSPRSGDLSVYWYQQSLDQGLQFLIQYYNGEERAKGNILERFSAQQFPDLHSELNLSSLELGDSALYFCASSVLGRRGYTFGSGTRLTVV.

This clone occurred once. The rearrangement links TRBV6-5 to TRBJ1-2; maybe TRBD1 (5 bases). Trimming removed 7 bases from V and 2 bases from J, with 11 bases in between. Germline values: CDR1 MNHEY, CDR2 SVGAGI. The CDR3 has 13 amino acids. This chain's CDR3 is CASTLGANYGYTF. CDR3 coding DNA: TGTGCCAGCACACTTGGGGCCAACTATGGCTACACCTTC.

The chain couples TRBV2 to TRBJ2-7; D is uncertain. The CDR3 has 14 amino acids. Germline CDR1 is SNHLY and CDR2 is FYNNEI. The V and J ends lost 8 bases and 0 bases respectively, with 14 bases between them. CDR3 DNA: TGTGCCAGCTCGCGGTCCCAGAACTCCTACGAGCAGTACTTC. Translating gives CASSRSQNSYEQYF.

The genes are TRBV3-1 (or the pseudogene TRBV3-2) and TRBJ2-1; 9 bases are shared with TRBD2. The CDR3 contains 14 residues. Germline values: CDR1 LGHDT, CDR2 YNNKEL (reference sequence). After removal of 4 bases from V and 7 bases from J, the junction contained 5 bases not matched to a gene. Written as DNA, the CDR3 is TGTGCCAGCAGCCTGGCGGGGGGGAGTAATGAGCAGTTCTTC. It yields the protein CASSLAGGSNEQFF.

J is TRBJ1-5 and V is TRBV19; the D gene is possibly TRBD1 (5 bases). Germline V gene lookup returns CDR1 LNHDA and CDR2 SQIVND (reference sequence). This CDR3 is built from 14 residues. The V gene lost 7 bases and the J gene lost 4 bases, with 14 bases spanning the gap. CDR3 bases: TGTGCCAGTACCAAGGACAATGGGAATCAGCCCCAGCATTTT. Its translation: CASTKDNGNQPQHF.

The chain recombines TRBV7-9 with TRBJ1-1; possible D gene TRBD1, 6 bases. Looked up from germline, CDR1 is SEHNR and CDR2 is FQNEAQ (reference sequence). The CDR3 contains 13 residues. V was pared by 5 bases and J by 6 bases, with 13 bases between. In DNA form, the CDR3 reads TGTGCCAGCAGCGCGCAGAAGGGGGCTGAAGCTTTCTTT. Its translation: CASSAQKGAEAFF.

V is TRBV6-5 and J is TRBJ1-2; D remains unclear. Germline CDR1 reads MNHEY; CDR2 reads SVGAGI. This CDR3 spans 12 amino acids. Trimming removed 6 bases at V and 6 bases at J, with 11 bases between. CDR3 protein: CASRKTADGYTF. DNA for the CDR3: TGTGCCAGCAGAAAGACGGCGGATGGCTACACCTTC.

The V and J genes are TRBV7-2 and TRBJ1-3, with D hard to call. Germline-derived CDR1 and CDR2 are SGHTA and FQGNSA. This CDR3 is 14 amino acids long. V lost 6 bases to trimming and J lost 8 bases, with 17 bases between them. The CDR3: CASSPGLQADTIYF. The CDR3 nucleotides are TGTGCCAGCAGTCCGGGGTTACAAGCGGACACCATATATTTT.

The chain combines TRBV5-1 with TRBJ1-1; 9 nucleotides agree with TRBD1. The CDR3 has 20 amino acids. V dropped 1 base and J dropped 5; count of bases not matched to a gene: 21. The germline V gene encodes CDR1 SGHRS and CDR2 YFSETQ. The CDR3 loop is CASSLLGQGLRMGSGTEAFF. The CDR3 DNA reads TGCGCCAGCAGCTTGCTAGGACAGGGGTTACGAATGGGAAGTGGGACTGAAGCTTTCTTT.

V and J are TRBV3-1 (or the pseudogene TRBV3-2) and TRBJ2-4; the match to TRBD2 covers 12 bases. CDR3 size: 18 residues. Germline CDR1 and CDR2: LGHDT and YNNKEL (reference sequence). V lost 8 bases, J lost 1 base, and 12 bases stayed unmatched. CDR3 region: CASSLTSGGPGAKNIQYF. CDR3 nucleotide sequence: TGTGCCAGCTCCTTGACTAGCGGGGGCCCCGGGGCCAAAAACATTCAGTACTTC.

The CDR3 DNA is TGTGCCATCAGTGAAGGAGATTCGGGCGAGCAGTACTTC. This sequence encodes CAISEGDSGEQYF. V gene TRBV10-3 combines with J gene TRBJ2-7; no definite D call. The CDR3 consists of 13 residues. The germline gives CDR1 ENHRY, CDR2 SYGVKD. The germline V and J ends were trimmed by 3 bases and 6 bases, with 12 bases remaining between them.

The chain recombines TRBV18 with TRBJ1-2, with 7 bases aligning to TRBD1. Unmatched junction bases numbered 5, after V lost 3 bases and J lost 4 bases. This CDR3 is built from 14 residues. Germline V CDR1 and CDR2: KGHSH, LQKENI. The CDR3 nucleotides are TGTGCCAGCTCACCCCGGGACAGTAGCTATGGCTACACCTTC. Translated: CASSPRDSSYGYTF.

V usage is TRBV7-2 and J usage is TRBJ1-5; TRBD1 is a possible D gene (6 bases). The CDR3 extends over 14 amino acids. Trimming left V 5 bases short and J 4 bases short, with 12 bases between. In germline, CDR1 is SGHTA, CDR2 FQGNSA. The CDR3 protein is CASSQMRGNQPQHF. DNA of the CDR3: TGTGCCAGCAGCCAAATGAGGGGGAATCAGCCCCAGCATTTT.

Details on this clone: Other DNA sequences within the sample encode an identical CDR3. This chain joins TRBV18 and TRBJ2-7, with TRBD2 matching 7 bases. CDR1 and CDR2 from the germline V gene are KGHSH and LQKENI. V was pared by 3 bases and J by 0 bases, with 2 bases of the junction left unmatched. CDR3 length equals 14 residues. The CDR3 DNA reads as TGTGCCAGCTCACCGGGGGGGAGCTCCTACGAGCAGTACTTC. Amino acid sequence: CASSPGGSSYEQYF.

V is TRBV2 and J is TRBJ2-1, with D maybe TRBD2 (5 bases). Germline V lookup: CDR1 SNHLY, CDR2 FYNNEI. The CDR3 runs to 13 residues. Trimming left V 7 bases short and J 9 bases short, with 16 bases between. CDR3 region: CASTEGRVLEQFF. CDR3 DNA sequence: TGTGCCAGCACCGAGGGCAGAGTACTTGAGCAGTTCTTC.

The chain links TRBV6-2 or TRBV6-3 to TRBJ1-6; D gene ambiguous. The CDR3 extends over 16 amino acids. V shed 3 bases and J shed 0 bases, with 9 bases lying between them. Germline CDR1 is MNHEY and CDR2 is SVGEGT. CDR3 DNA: TGTGCCAGCAGTTATGTGGGGAGCTCCTATAATTCACCCCTCCACTTT. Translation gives CASSYVGSSYNSPLHF.

This chain's CDR3 is CASSLTGGNQPQHF. Written as DNA, the CDR3 is TGTGCCAGCAGCCTTACGGGAGGCAATCAGCCCCAGCATTTT. This chain connects TRBV7-9 to TRBJ1-5; no clear D. This CDR3 spans 14 amino acids. V was clipped by 5 bases and J by 2 bases, with 10 bases between them. CDR1 SEHNR and CDR2 FQNEAQ come from the germline V gene (reference sequence).

CDR3 bases: TGTGCCAGCGACGAGATAGGAGGCTTGAGCACTGAAGCTTTCTTT. Protein product: CASDEIGGLSTEAFF. The chain employs TRBV5-6 and TRBJ1-1; D remains ambiguous. The CDR3 has 15 amino acids. Germline CDR1 is SGHDT and CDR2 is YYEEEE. Trimming stripped 7 bases from V and 4 bases from J, with 20 bases between.

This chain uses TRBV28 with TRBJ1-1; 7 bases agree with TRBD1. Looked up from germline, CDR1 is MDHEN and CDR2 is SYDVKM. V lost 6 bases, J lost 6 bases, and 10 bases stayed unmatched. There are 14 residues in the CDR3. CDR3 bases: TGTGCCAGCAGGTCCGGGACAGAGTCTTCTGAAGCTTTCTTT. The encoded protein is CASRSGTESSEAFF.

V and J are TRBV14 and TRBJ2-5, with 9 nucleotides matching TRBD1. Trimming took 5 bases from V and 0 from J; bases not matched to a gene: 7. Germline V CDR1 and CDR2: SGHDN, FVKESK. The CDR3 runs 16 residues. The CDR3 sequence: CASSVDRGTYQETQYF. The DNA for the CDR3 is TGTGCCAGCAGCGTGGACAGGGGAACGTACCAAGAGACCCAGTACTTC.

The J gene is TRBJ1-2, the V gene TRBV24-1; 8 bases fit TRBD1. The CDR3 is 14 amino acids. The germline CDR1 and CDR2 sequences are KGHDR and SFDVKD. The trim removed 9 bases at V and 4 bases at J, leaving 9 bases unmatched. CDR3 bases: TGTGCCACCGCTCCGGGACAGGCCAGCTATGGCTACACCTTC. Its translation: CATAPGQASYGYTF.